The 2 T cell receptor beta chains below all came from one sample that was sequenced in a study of post-analysis software for immune sequencing data. Tagging with unique molecular identifiers was a feature of the TCR beta cDNA libraries. TCRdb reprocessed the PCR reads with MiXCR, giving one entry per CDR3 protein. Of about half a million distinct CDR3 sequences in the sample, approximately 31% are singletons; the top ten hold around 6%. What these receptors recognize is not known. Overall study findings and caveats: Higher frequency in patients than in controls was seen for about 5 TRBV segments, with TRBV5-6, TRBV5-1 and TRBV20-1 among them.

The sample comprised blood. These receptors all come from a girl aged 2-17 years with multiple sclerosis.

The V gene is TRBV2, the J gene TRBJ2-1; 12 bases are a match to TRBD2. This CDR3 is 19 amino acids long. Germline CDR1 and CDR2: SNHLY and FYNNEI. V lost 8 bases and J lost 0; bases outside the gene matches: 14. DNA for the CDR3: TGTGCCAGCCGGAGGGACAGACTAGCGGGGGCCAGCTCCTACAATGAGCAGTTCTTC. This codes for CASRRDRLAGASSYNEQFF.

The genes are TRBV6-6 and TRBJ2-6; 7 nucleotides line up with TRBD1. This CDR3 is built from 16 residues. Losses at the gene ends were 6 bases for V and 4 bases for J; bases not matched to a gene: 9. CDR1 is MNHNY and CDR2 is SVGAGI in the germline V gene (reference sequence). The CDR3 DNA reads TGTGCCAGCAGACCCGCACAGGGGACCGGGGCCAACGTCCTGACTTTC. Protein sequence: CASRPAQGTGANVLTF.